The present T cell receptor beta chain was sequenced within a study of persistence of HIV-infected CD4 T cells. Across the whole study: The sample holds CD4+ T cells responsive to CMV or HIV-1 Gag. Suppressive ART had lasted a median of around 8 years. General study findings and limits: Compared with CD3/CD28-stimulated cells, CMV- and Gag-responding cells showed lower TCRbeta richness. Proviral oligoclonality tracked with TCR oligoclonality within the same sorted cells.

The libraries were made with immunoSEQ version 4 in survey mode. Here immunoSEQ multiplex PCR was the method, and the copy in TCRdb shows in-frame clones only, minus some. The data contain approximately 35,000 clones, roughly four fifths of them singletons. This CDR3 has 15 amino acids. Looked up from germline, CDR1 is SGHTS and CDR2 is YDEGEE. The V segment lost 0 bases and the J segment 3 bases; nucleotides outside the gene matches: 3. Notes on this clone: Its antigen is not known.

The stimulus was lysate of CMV-infected fibroblasts, roughly 9.2 ug/mL. Memory cells lacking CD40L and CD69 with high CD45RO were sorted. Specimen: CD4+ T cells sorted from PBMCs after approximately 19-hour stimulation, collected from a patient who received antiretroviral therapy. The source is an adult man with HIV who was CMV-seropositive. The V and J genes are TRBV5-8 and TRBJ2-3, with TRBD1 identical over 8 bases. The CDR3 sequence is CASSLGQGRTDTQYF. Here the CDR3 DNA reads TGTGCCAGCAGCTTGGGACAGGGGCGGACAGATACGCAGTATTTT.